These T cell receptor beta chains were read from a single sample in a study of OX40 agonist ivuxolimab in advanced cancers. TCRdb's copy holds only in-frame clones and misses some; the assay was immunoSEQ multiplex PCR. The sample lists about 53,000 clones; 75% to 90% were seen once. This material consisted of CD4+ or CD8+ T cells sorted from blood, taken in a trial of the OX40 agonist ivuxolimab. These receptors came from an adult with an advanced solid tumor such as melanoma, head and neck, liver or kidney cancer. The CDR3 runs from the conserved cysteine through the conserved F or W. Fields, in order: V gene, J gene, CDR3 length, D gene, clone size, CDR3 DNA, CDR3 protein. The D gene is left open where the match is weak. Rows may omit the clone size; those that give it use once, few, many or a size class.

>TRBV2|TRBJ2-7|14|NA|NA
TGTGCCAGCGGGTTACAGGGAAACTCCTACGAGCAGTACTTC
CASGLQGNSYEQYF
>TRBV19|TRBJ2-7|15|NA|NA
TGTGCCAGTAGTAGAGCAGGGTATCCCTCCTACGAGCAGTACTTC
CASSRAGYPSYEQYF
>TRBV27|TRBJ1-1|17|NA|NA
TGTGCCAGCAGTTTAATCGGGGGCGCCGATATGAACACTGAAGCTTTCTTT
CASSLIGGADMNTEAFF
>TRBV7-2|TRBJ1-6|14|TRBD1|NA
TGTGCCAGCAGCTTAACAGGGGTCAGCTCACCCCTCCACTTT
CASSLTGVSSPLHF
>TRBV28|TRBJ1-4|13|NA|NA
TGTGCCAGCAGCCTTGATAGTAATGAAAAACTGTTTTTT
CASSLDSNEKLFF
>TRBV4-2|TRBJ1-2|19|TRBD1|NA
TGTGCCAGCAGCCAAAACACTGCGACAGGGGGCGCAGGGTTCTATGGCTACACCTTC
CASSQNTATGGAGFYGYTF
>TRBV6-5|TRBJ1-2|16|TRBD1|once
TGTGCCAGCAGTTACTCTCCACAGGGGGCGACCTATGGCTACACCTTC
CASSYSPQGATYGYTF
>TRBV2|TRBJ2-1|15|TRBD2|NA
TGTGCCAGCAGTCCTAGCGGGGGGGCCTACAATGAGCAGTTCTTC
CASSPSGGAYNEQFF
>TRBV7-9|TRBJ2-7|13|NA|NA
TGTGCCAGCAGCCGAGGTGTTGCGAGCGAGCAGTACTTC
CASSRGVASEQYF
>TRBV2|TRBJ1-6|16|TRBD1|NA
TGTGCCAGCAGTCTACAGGGGACGTTAGTAGACTCACCCCTCCACTTT
CASSLQGTLVDSPLHF
>TRBV2|TRBJ2-7|10|NA|NA
TGTGCCAGCAGCAGGGAGGAGCAGTACTTC
CASSREEQYF
>TRBV2|TRBJ2-5|14|NA|NA
TGTGCCAGCACCCGAGACAGGCTCCAAGAGACCCAGTACTTC
CASTRDRLQETQYF
>TRBV19|TRBJ1-2|12|NA|few
TGTGCCAGTAGCATATCCTCTTATGGCTACACCTTC
CASSISSYGYTF
>TRBV5-1|TRBJ2-7|14|TRBD2|NA
TGCGCCAGCAGCTGGGGACTAGCGGGATACGAGCAGTACTTC
CASSWGLAGYEQYF
>TRBV12-1|TRBJ2-7|15|NA|NA
TGTGCCAGCAGCTTTGCGAGGGACAACTCCTACGAGCAGTACTTC
CASSFARDNSYEQYF
>TRBV4-2|TRBJ2-1|14|NA|NA
TGTGCCAGCAGCCAAGGAGTGGGCGGGGATGAGCAGTTCTTC
CASSQGVGGDEQFF
>TRBV7-9|TRBJ1-2|13|NA|NA
TGTGCCAGCAGTTTGGACACGAACTATGGCTACACCTTC
CASSLDTNYGYTF
>TRBV5-1|TRBJ2-3|14|NA|NA
TGCGCCAGCAGGTCCGGGACCCCCGCAGATACGCAGTATTTT
CASRSGTPADTQYF
>TRBV10-3|TRBJ2-5|13|TRBD1|NA
TGTGCCAGCCGGATGCAGGGGGCTGAGACCCAGTACTTC
CASRMQGAETQYF
>TRBV7-2|TRBJ2-3|15|NA|once
TGTGCCAGCAGCTTAGGAGGACCCCCCACAGATACGCAGTATTTT
CASSLGGPPTDTQYF
>TRBV19|TRBJ1-4|14|TRBD1|once
TGTGCCAGTAGTATTGGACAGGGGGAAGAAAAACTGTTTTTT
CASSIGQGEEKLFF
>TRBV7-2|TRBJ1-5|13|NA|NA
TGTGCCAGCAGCCCAGGTGCAGGGAAGCCCCAGCATTTT
CASSPGAGKPQHF
>TRBV10-3|TRBJ2-7|14|NA|NA
TGTGCCATCAGTGAGTCGAGGGTCCCCTACGAGCAGTACTTC
CAISESRVPYEQYF
>TRBV10-1|TRBJ1-4|14|TRBD1|NA
TGCGCCAGCAGTGAGGGGACAGCTAATGAAAAACTGTTTTTT
CASSEGTANEKLFF
>TRBV19|TRBJ2-2|14|NA|NA
TGTGCCAGTAGTCGGGACTTGGTCACCGGGGAGCTGTTTTTT
CASSRDLVTGELFF
>TRBV18|TRBJ2-2|16|NA|NA
TGTGCCAGCTCACCACCGGTATCCGCTAACACCGGGGAGCTGTTTTTT
CASSPPVSANTGELFF
>TRBV6-4|TRBJ2-6|14|NA|once
TGTGCCAGCAGTCCAGGGTCTGGGGCCAACGTCCTGACTTTC
CASSPGSGANVLTF
>TRBV7-2|TRBJ1-2|10|NA|NA
TGTGCCATCTTCCGATATGGCTACACCTTC
CAIFRYGYTF
>TRBV5-6|TRBJ1-4|16|TRBD1|NA
TGTGCCAGCAGCTTGGTGATGGGGACAGGGTCTGAAAAACTGTTTTTT
CASSLVMGTGSEKLFF
>TRBV18|TRBJ2-2|15|NA|NA
TGTGCCAGCTCACCAACGGAGACGAACACCGGGGAGCTGTTTTTT
CASSPTETNTGELFF
>TRBV11-2|TRBJ2-5|15|NA|NA
TGTGCCAGCACCGGGCTAGCGTCTTTACAAGAGACCCAGTACTTC
CASTGLASLQETQYF
>TRBV6-1|TRBJ1-5|13|TRBD1|few
TGTGCCAGCAGTGGGACAGGGGATCAGCCCCAGCATTTT
CASSGTGDQPQHF
>TRBV5-1|TRBJ1-4|16|TRBD1|NA
TGCGCCAGCAGCCCCGGGACAGGGGGCGGTAATGAAAAACTGTTTTTT
CASSPGTGGGNEKLFF
>TRBV5-8|TRBJ1-5|14|TRBD1|once
TGTGCCAGCAGCTTTCGGACAGGTAATCAGCCCCAGCATTTT
CASSFRTGNQPQHF
>TRBV18|TRBJ2-3|16|TRBD1|NA
TGTGCCAGCTCACCACCGTGGACAGGTCCCACAGATACGCAGTATTTT
CASSPPWTGPTDTQYF
>TRBV7-2|TRBJ2-3|11|NA|NA
TGTGCCAGCACGACCACAGATACGCAGTATTTT
CASTTTDTQYF
>TRBV10-1|TRBJ2-7|14|TRBD2|NA
TGCGCCAGCAGTTTCGGGGGGGATTCCAACGAGCAGTACTTC
CASSFGGDSNEQYF
>TRBV20-1|TRBJ1-2|11|NA|NA
TGCAGTGCCCCCCCCGTTTATGGCTACACCTTC
CSAPPVYGYTF
>TRBV29-1|TRBJ2-3|15|TRBD2|NA
TGCAGCGCCGGACTAGCGGGAGGTGGCACAGATACGCAGTATTTT
CSAGLAGGGTDTQYF
>TRBV11-2|TRBJ2-2|13|NA|NA
TGTGCCAGCAGCTTAGATCGTACCGGGGAGCTGTTTTTT
CASSLDRTGELFF
>TRBV9|TRBJ2-1|15|TRBD2|NA
TGTGCCAGCAGCGTAGGTGGCGGGGGGGCTCGGGAGCAGTTCTTC
CASSVGGGGAREQFF
>TRBV19|TRBJ2-1|13|TRBD1|NA
TGTGCCAGTAGTACGACAGGGGGCAATGAGCAGTTCTTC
CASSTTGGNEQFF
>TRBV6-1|TRBJ2-7|15|NA|NA
TGTGCCAGCAAGGGTGCTTCGAAATTGGTCCACGAGCAGTACTTC
CASKGASKLVHEQYF
>TRBV5-6|TRBJ2-1|14|TRBD2|NA
TGTGCCAGCAGCTTGGGACTAGCTGACAATGAGCAGTTCTTC
CASSLGLADNEQFF
>TRBV5-1|TRBJ1-1|17|TRBD1|NA
TGCGCCAGCAGCTTACAGGGGCTAGAGGGGGGATTCACTGAAGCTTTCTTT
CASSLQGLEGGFTEAFF
>TRBV18|TRBJ1-3|17|NA|NA
TGTGCCAGCTCACCGACGGGACCCAGTTTCTCTGGAAACACCATATATTTT
CASSPTGPSFSGNTIYF
>TRBV5-3|TRBJ2-7|17|NA|NA
TGTGCCAGAAGGCCGTCGGAGCCCAGGGGATCCGTTTACGAGCAGTACTTC
CARRPSEPRGSVYEQYF
>TRBV25-1|TRBJ1-4|13|NA|NA
TGTGCCATGCGAGGGGAGGAAGATGAAAAACTGTTTTTT
CAMRGEEDEKLFF
>TRBV5-6|TRBJ2-6|16|NA|NA
TGTGCCAGCAGCTTGGTCGGGACGGCTGGGGCCAACGTCCTGACTTTC
CASSLVGTAGANVLTF